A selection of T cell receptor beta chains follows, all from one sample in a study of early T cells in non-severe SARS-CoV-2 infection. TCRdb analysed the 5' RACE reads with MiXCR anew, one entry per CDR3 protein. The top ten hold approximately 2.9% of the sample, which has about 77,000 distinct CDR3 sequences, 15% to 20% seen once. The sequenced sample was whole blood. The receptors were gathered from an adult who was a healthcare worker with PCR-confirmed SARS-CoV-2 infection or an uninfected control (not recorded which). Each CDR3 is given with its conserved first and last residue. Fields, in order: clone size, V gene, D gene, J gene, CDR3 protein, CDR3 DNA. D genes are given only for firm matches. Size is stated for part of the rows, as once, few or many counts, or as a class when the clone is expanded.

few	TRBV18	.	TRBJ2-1	CASSPPGGVSSYNEQFF	TGTGCCAGCTCACCACCCGGAGGAGTAAGCTCCTACAATGAGCAGTTCTTC
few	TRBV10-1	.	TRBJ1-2	CASSESERSNYGYTF	TGCGCCAGCAGTGAGTCTGAACGGTCTAACTATGGCTACACCTTC
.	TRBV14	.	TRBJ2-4	CASSQAVTGKGKNIRYF	TGTGCCAGCAGCCAAGCTGTAACAGGCAAAGGAAAAAACATTCGGTACTTC
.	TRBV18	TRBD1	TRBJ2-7	CASSVTGGAYEQYF	TGTGCCAGCTCGGTGACAGGGGGGGCCTACGAGCAGTACTTC
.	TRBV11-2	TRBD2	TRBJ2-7	CASSGKTSGVTYEQYF	TGTGCCAGCAGCGGGAAGACTAGCGGAGTAACCTACGAGCAGTACTTC
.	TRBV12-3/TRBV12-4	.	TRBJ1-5	CASSLKGWDQPQHF	TGTGCCAGCAGTTTGAAGGGTTGGGATCAGCCCCAGCATTTT
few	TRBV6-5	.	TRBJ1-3	CASSSTQRANTIYF	TGTGCCAGCAGTTCTACTCAGAGGGCGAACACCATATATTTT
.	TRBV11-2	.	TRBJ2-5	CASSLVGPGWETQYF	TGTGCCAGCAGCTTAGTGGGCCCAGGTTGGGAGACCCAGTACTTC
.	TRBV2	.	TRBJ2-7	CASSEDVRPGEQYF	TGTGCCAGCAGTGAAGACGTCCGACCGGGCGAGCAGTACTTC
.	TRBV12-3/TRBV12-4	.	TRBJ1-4	CASTLGRGRWNEKLFF	TGTGCCAGCACCTTGGGTCGTGGACGGTGGAATGAAAAACTGTTTTTT
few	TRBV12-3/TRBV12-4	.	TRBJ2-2	CASSPSGAGELFF	TGTGCCAGCAGCCCTAGTGGGGCCGGGGAGCTGTTTTTT
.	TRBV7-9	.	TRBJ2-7	CASSGWTNEQYF	TGTGCCAGCAGCGGCTGGACGAATGAGCAGTACTTC
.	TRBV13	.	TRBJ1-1	CASSLVPDLNTEAFF	TGTGCCAGCAGCTTAGTTCCCGATTTGAACACTGAAGCTTTCTTT
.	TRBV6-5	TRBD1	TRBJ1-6	CASSPDRANSPLHF	TGTGCCAGCAGCCCCGACAGGGCAAATTCACCCCTCCACTTT
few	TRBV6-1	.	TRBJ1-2	CASSSGSGNYGYTF	TGTGCCAGCAGTTCAGGGAGTGGGAACTATGGCTACACCTTC
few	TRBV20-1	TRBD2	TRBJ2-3	CSASKAGGSTDTQYF	TGCAGTGCTAGCAAGGCGGGGGGGAGCACAGATACGCAGTATTTT
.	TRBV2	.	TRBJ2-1	CASRTLHPSYNEQFF	TGTGCCAGCAGAACGTTACACCCCTCCTACAATGAGCAGTTCTTC
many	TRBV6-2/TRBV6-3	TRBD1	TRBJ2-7	CASSFEPGQGTGYEQYF	TGTGCCAGCAGTTTCGAACCGGGACAGGGGACGGGCTACGAGCAGTACTTC
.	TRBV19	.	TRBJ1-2	CASSMANGGYTF	TGTGCCAGTAGTATGGCCAATGGGGGCTACACCTTC
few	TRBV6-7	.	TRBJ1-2	CASSYGSGTDYGYTF	TGTGCCAGCAGTTACGGGTCGGGCACCGACTATGGCTACACCTTC
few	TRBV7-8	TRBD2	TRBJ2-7	CASSQGTSEYEQYF	TGTGCCAGCAGTCAGGGGACTAGCGAATACGAGCAGTACTTC
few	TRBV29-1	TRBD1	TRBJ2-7	CSAGQDRYEQYF	TGCAGCGCCGGACAGGACCGATACGAGCAGTACTTC
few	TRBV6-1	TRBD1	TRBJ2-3	CASSRGTGGTDTQYF	TGTGCCAGCAGTCGAGGGACAGGGGGCACAGATACGCAGTATTTT
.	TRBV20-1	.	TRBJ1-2	CSASDGDGYGYTF	TGCAGTGCTAGTGACGGGGATGGGTATGGCTACACCTTC
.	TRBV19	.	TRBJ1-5	CASTEDERVPQPQHF	TGTGCCAGTACCGAGGACGAAAGGGTACCCCAGCCCCAGCATTTT
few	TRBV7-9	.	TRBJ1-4	CASSITGPTNEKLFF	TGTGCCAGCAGCATCACAGGGCCCACTAATGAAAAACTGTTTTTT
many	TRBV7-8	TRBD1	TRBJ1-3	CASSLRDSFFSGNTIYF	TGTGCCAGCAGCTTACGGGACAGTTTTTTCTCTGGAAACACCATATATTTT
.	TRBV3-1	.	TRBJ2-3	CASSQERDPNTDTQYF	TGTGCCAGCAGCCAAGAGAGGGACCCAAACACAGATACGCAGTATTTT
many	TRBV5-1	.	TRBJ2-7	CASIPPAGGEQYF	TGCGCCAGCATTCCCCCGGCAGGCGGCGAGCAGTACTTC
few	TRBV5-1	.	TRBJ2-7	CASSLSGTSTYEQYF	TGCGCCAGCAGCTTGTCAGGGACAAGTACCTACGAGCAGTACTTC
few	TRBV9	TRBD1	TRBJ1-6	CASRADADRDVHSSYNSPLHF	TGTGCCAGCAGGGCCGACGCAGACAGGGACGTCCATAGCTCCTATAATTCACCCCTCCACTTT
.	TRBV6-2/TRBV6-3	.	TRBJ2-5	CASKSFQETQYF	TGTGCCAGCAAGTCCTTCCAAGAGACCCAGTACTTC
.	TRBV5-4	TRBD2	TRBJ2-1	CASSRIRTSGGGNEQFF	TGTGCCAGCAGCCGCATAAGGACTAGCGGGGGGGGCAATGAGCAGTTCTTC
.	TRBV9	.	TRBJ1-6	CASSVGAGNNSPLHF	TGTGCCAGCAGCGTAGGGGCAGGGAATAATTCACCCCTCCACTTT
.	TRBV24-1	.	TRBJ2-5	CATSDFSGAGETQYF	TGTGCCACCAGTGATTTTAGCGGAGCGGGAGAGACCCAGTACTTC
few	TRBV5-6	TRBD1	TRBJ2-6	CASSWDSLASGANVLTF	TGTGCCAGCAGCTGGGACAGCCTCGCCTCTGGGGCCAACGTCCTGACTTTC
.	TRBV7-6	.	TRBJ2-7	CASSPRGGKNEQYF	TGTGCCAGCAGCCCGAGGGGTGGTAAGAACGAGCAGTACTTC
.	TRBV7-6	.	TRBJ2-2	CASSLVPEGANTGELFF	TGTGCCAGCAGCTTAGTTCCGGAAGGGGCGAACACCGGGGAGCTGTTTTTT
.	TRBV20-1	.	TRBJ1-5	CSARPTGRDQPQHF	TGCAGTGCTAGACCGACAGGCCGGGATCAGCCCCAGCATTTT
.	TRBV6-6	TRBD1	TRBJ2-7	CASSLGTGAVYEQYF	TGTGCCAGCAGTCTTGGGACAGGGGCAGTCTACGAGCAGTACTTC
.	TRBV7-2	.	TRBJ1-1	CASSSRTAMNTEAFF	TGTGCCAGCAGCTCCAGGACAGCAATGAACACTGAAGCTTTCTTT
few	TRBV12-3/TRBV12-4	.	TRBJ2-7	CASSPRRGAKSYEQYF	TGTGCCAGCAGTCCTCGTCGGGGGGCGAAGTCCTACGAGCAGTACTTC
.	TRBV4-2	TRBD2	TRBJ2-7	CASGRDYSYEQYF	TGTGCCAGCGGCCGGGACTACTCCTACGAGCAGTACTTC
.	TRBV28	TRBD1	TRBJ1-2	CASSLVRDSYGYTF	TGTGCCAGCAGTCTAGTCCGGGACAGCTATGGCTACACCTTC
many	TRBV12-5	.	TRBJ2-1	CASGSGTTEGNEQFF	TGTGCTAGTGGTTCCGGGACAACAGAAGGTAATGAGCAGTTCTTC
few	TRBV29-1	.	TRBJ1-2	CSAPSRDGYTF	TGCAGCGCCCCCTCCAGGGACGGCTACACCTTC
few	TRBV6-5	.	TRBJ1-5	CASSPRQAQGPQHF	TGTGCCAGCAGTCCTCGACAGGCTCAGGGGCCCCAGCATTTT
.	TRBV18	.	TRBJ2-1	CASSPGTPGGEQFF	TGTGCCAGCTCACCCGGGACCCCCGGCGGTGAGCAGTTCTTC
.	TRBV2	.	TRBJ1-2	CASSPDSHYGYTF	TGTGCCAGCAGTCCGGACAGCCACTATGGCTACACCTTC
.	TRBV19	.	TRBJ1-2	CASSPEGSTYGYTF	TGTGCCAGTAGTCCCGAAGGGTCAACTTATGGCTACACCTTC
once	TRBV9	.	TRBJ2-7	CASSVPVLVGSYEQYF	TGTGCCAGCAGCGTGCCCGTACTAGTAGGCTCCTACGAGCAGTACTTC
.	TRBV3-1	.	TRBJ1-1	CASSLKLNTEAFF	TGTGCCAGCAGTCTCAAACTGAACACTGAAGCTTTCTTT
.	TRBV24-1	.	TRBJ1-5	CATSDLGQAQPQHF	TGTGCCACCAGTGATTTAGGACAAGCCCAGCCCCAGCATTTT